Sequencing of this T cell receptor beta chain was carried out in a study of T-cell reconstitution after alpha-beta-depleted transplantation in children. General study results and limits: When one year had passed after transplant, most T-cell counts and diversity came from newly produced T cells. Alpha-beta T cells present about two months after transplant were reported to originate from several hundred expanded graft clones. Certain patients had high TCRbeta diversity at day 60, and it came from recipient T cells and thymic progenitors that survived.

This clonotype was observed at least ten times. Its antigen is currently unknown. Construction of the TCRbeta library involved unique molecular identifiers. TCRdb itself ran the PCR reads through MiXCR, one entry per CDR3 protein. Here the sample spans about 590,000 distinct CDR3 sequences, 10% to 15% being singletons. The TCR originated in a male patient younger than 18 who had a stem cell transplant for acute myeloid leukemia, so the T cells may come from the graft donor. The material was PBMCs, mostly from graft donor cells, obtained 360 days after TCRalphabeta/CD19-depleted stem cell transplant.

Here the CDR3 reads CASSLIQVGEQYF. Written as DNA, the CDR3 is TGTGCCAGCAGTTTAATACAGGTTGGCGAGCAGTACTTC. The J gene is TRBJ2-7, the V gene TRBV12-3 or TRBV12-4; D is perhaps TRBD1 (5 bases). The V gene lost 2 bases and the J gene lost 6 bases, with 11 bases spanning the gap. This CDR3 contains 13 residues.